This TCR beta chain was documented in a study of blood T cells in healthy people across ages. PCR was performed a second time for about 6 to 12 cycles using a sample-barcoded 5' primer and a J-beta primer mix. TCRdb re-derived calls from the 5' RACE reads in MiXCR, one entry per CDR3 protein. In the table there are some 930,000 distinct CDR3 sequences, 29% of which are singletons. As concerns this clonotype: Its specificity is not known.

V was clipped by 0 bases and J by 0 bases, with 9 bases between them. CDR1 and CDR2 from the germline V gene are LGHNA and YSLEER. The CDR3 runs to 17 residues. Whole-study results and caveats: Per million T cells, the diversity of TCR beta decreased roughly linearly as age advanced.

The authors extracted at least 5.5 micrograms of total RNA per sample. The data also belong to a second study, concerning T cells of mothers and their children. Per that study: Donors comprised three healthy Caucasian mothers plus their six children. The study found slightly higher but non-significant overlap in related versus unrelated mother-child pairs.

The source material was blood. The source is a woman in her thirties or forties in good health. The genes are TRBV4-3 and TRBJ1-6; D is perhaps TRBD1 (6 bases). The chain's CDR3 is CASSQDKGGSYNSPLHF. In DNA form, the CDR3 reads TGCGCCAGCAGCCAAGACAAGGGGGGCTCCTATAATTCACCCCTCCACTTT.